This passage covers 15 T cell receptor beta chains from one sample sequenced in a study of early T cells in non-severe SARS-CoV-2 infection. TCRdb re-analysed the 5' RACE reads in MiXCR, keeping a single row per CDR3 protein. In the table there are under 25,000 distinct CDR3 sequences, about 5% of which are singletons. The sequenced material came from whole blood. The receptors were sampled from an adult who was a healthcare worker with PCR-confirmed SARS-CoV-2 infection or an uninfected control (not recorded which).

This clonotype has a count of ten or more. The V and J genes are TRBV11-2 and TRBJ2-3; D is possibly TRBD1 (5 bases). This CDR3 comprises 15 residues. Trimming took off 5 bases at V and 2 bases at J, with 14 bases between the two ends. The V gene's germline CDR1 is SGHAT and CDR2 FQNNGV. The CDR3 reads CASSTPQGHTDTQYF. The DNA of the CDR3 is TGTGCCAGCAGCACCCCGCAAGGACACACAGATACGCAGTATTTT.

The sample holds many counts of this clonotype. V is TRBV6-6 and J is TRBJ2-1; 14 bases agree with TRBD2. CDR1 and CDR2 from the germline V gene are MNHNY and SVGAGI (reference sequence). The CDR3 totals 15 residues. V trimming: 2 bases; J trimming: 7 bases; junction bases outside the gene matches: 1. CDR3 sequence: CASSYGTSGGNEQFF. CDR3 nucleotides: TGTGCCAGCAGTTACGGGACTAGCGGGGGTAATGAGCAGTTCTTC.

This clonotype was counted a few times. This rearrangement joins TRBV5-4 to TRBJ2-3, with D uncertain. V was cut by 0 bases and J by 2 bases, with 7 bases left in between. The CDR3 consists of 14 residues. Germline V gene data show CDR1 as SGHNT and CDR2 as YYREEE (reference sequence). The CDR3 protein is CASSLGGNTDTQYF. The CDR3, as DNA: TGTGCCAGCAGCTTGGGCGGCAACACAGATACGCAGTATTTT.

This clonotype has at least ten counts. The CDR3: CASSLEQGGWQETQYF. In DNA, the CDR3 is TGTGCCAGCAGCTTAGAACAGGGCGGTTGGCAAGAGACCCAGTACTTC. The V and J genes are TRBV7-2 and TRBJ2-5, with D perhaps TRBD1 (6 bases). V lost 1 base and J lost 2, with 14 bases in between. The CDR3 extends over 16 amino acids. CDR1 and CDR2 (germline): SGHTA, FQGNSA.

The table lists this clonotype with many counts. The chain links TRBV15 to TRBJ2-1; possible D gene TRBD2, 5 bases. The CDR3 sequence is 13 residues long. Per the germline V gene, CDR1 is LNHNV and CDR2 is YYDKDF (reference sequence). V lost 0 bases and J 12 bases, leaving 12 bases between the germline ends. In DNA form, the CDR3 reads TGTGCCACCAGCAGAGATAAGGACTGGGGGCAGTTCTTC. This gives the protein CATSRDKDWGQFF.

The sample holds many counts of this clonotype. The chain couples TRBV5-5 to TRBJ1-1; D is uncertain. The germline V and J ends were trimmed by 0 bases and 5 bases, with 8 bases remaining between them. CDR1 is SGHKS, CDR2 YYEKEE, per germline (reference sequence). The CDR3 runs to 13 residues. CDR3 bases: TGTGCCAGCAGCTTGGATCTCCGGACTGAAGCTTTCTTT. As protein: CASSLDLRTEAFF.

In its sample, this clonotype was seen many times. The CDR3 DNA is TGTGCCAGCAGTTCCCCTAGCGGGGGCGCCACAGATACGCAGTATTTT. This encodes CASSSPSGGATDTQYF. The chain joins TRBV27 to TRBJ2-3, with 10 nucleotides matching TRBD2. CDR3 length equals 16 residues. Looked up from germline, CDR1 is MNHEY and CDR2 is SMNVEV (reference sequence). Losses at the gene ends were 4 bases for V and 2 bases for J; bases not matched to a gene: 6.

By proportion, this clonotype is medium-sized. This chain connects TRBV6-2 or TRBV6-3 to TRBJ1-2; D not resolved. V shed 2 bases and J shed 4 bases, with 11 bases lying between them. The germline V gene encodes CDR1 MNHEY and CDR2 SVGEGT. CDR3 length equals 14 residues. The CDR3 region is CASSYGGELYGYTF. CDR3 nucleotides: TGTGCCAGCAGTTACGGCGGGGAGCTCTATGGCTACACCTTC.

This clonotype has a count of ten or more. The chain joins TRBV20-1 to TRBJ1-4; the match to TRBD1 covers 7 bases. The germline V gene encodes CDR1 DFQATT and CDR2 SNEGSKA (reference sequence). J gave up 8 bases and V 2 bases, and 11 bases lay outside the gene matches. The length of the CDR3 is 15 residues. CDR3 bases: TGCAGTGCTAGATTTACAGGGGTGGGCGAGGAAAAACTGTTTTTT. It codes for CSARFTGVGEEKLFF.

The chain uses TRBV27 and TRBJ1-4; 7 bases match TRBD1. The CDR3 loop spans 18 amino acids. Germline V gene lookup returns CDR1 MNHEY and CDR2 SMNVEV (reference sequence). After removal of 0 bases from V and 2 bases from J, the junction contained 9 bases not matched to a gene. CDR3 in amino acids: CASSLSRTGSRTNEKLFF. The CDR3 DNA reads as TGTGCCAGCAGTTTATCCCGGACAGGTAGTAGGACTAATGAAAAACTGTTTTTT.

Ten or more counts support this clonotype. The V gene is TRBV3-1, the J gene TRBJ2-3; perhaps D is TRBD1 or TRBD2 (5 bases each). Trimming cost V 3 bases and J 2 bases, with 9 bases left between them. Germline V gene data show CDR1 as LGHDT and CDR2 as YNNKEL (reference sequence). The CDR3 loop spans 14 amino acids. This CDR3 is CASSQAGTTDTQYF. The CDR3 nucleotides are TGTGCCAGCAGCCAGGCCGGGACCACAGATACGCAGTATTTT.

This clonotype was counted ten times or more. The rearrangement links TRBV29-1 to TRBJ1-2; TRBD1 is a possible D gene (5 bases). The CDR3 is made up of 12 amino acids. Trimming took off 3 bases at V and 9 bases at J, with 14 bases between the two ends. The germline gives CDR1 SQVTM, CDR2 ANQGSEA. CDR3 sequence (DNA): TGCAGCGTTGACGGAGAGGAGGGGAGCTACACCTTC. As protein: CSVDGEEGSYTF.

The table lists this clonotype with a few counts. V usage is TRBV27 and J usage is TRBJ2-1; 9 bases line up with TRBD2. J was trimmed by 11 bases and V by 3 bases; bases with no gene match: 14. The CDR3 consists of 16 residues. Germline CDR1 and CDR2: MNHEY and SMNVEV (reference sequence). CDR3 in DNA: TGTGCCAGCAGTTTCTTGGCGAGCGGGGGGAAGGATAAGCAGTTCTTC. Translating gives CASSFLASGGKDKQFF.

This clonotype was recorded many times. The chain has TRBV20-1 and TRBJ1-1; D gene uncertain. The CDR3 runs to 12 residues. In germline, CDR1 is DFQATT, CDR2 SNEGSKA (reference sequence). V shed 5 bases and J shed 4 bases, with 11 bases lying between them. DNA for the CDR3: TGCAGTGCTCTCCATCGTGGCACTGAAGCTTTCTTT. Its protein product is CSALHRGTEAFF.

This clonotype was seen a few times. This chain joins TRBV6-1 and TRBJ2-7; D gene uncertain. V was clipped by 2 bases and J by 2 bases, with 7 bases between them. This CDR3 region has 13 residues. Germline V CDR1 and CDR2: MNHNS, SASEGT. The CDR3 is CASSEQRTYEQYF. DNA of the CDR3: TGTGCCAGCAGTGAACAACGGACCTACGAGCAGTACTTC.